A single sample is the source of the 14 T cell receptor beta chains below, sequenced in a study of cytomegalovirus exposure and HLA in healthy donors. Primers included in the PCR were 60 Vbeta and 13 Jbeta primers. Data came from immunoSEQ multiplex PCR; TCRdb stores just in-frame clones and leaves some out. The sample consists of under 90,000 clones, more than 80% of them appearing once. The sequenced sample was PBMCs. The source is a young man in good health and CMV-seronegative.

This chain uses TRBV29-1 with TRBJ2-2, with D maybe TRBD1 (5 bases). CDR1 SQVTM and CDR2 ANQGSEA come from the germline V gene. The CDR3 length is 16 residues. V shed 3 bases and J shed 4 bases, with 18 bases lying between them. DNA of the CDR3: TGCAGCGTTGAGTTTAGGGGAAATGAAGGCACCGGGGAGCTGTTTTTT. It codes for CSVEFRGNEGTGELFF.

The chain has TRBV2 and TRBJ2-7, with D hard to call. V was trimmed by 6 bases and J by 3 bases, leaving 9 bases between them. There are 12 residues in the CDR3. Germline lookup yields CDR1 SNHLY and CDR2 FYNNEI. The DNA of the CDR3 is TGTGCCAGCAGGCCCTTACTCTACGAGCAGTACTTC. It yields the protein CASRPLLYEQYF.

The gene calls are TRBV6-6 and TRBJ2-2; D unresolved. The germline V gene has CDR1 MNHNY and CDR2 SVGAGI (reference sequence). V lost 0 bases, J lost 6 bases, and 5 bases lay in between. This CDR3 contains 13 residues. For the CDR3, the DNA is TGTGCCAGCAGTTACTCGTTATCCGGGGAGCTGTTTTTT. Its protein is CASSYSLSGELFF.

The gene calls are TRBV15 and TRBJ1-3; D call uncertain. The CDR3 covers 15 residues. V was pared by 5 bases and J by 0 bases, with 11 bases between. Germline lookup yields CDR1 LNHNV and CDR2 YYDKDF (reference sequence). This chain's CDR3 is CATSPGGSSGNTIYF. Written as DNA, the CDR3 is TGTGCCACCAGCCCTGGTGGCAGCTCTGGAAACACCATATATTTT.

CDR3 in DNA: TGTGCCACCAGCAGAGCTAAGGGAAGAGGGTCCACTTCCCCTGGGAATAACTATGGCTACACCTTC. Translating gives CATSRAKGRGSTSPGNNYGYTF. This chain uses TRBV15 with TRBJ1-2; no clear D. Germline assignment: CDR1 LNHNV and CDR2 YYDKDF (reference sequence). Trimming pared 1 base from V and 1 base from J, leaving 31 bases between. CDR3 length: 22 amino acids.

This clone was observed once. CDR3 coding DNA: TGTGCCAGCTCACCGCGACAGGGGGGCTACGAGCAGTACTTC. This codes for CASSPRQGGYEQYF. This chain connects TRBV18 to TRBJ2-7; 9 positions match TRBD1. J was trimmed by 3 bases and V by 3 bases; bases with no gene match: 3. Germline loops: CDR1 KGHSH, CDR2 LQKENI. There are 14 residues in the CDR3. Full variable domain (remainder filled in from reference TRBV18 and TRBJ2-7): NAGVMQNPRHLVRRRGQEARLRCSPMKGHSHVYWYRQLPEEGLKFMVYLQKENIIDESGMPKERFSAEFPKEGPSILRIQQVVRGDSAAYFCASSPRQGGYEQYFGPGTRLTVT.

The rearrangement uses TRBV14 and TRBJ2-5, with D possibly matching TRBD2 (6 bases). Trimming removed 4 bases from V and 5 bases from J, with 8 bases in between. Germline values: CDR1 SGHDN, CDR2 FVKESK. The CDR3 extends over 12 amino acids. In DNA form, the CDR3 reads TGTGCCAGCAGCCGTGGGGGGGAGACCCAGTACTTC. Translated: CASSRGGETQYF.

CDR3 nucleotides: TGTGCCAGCAGCGTATCCCCGGGACTAGCGGGAAAATACGGGGAGCTGTTTTTT. This sequence encodes CASSVSPGLAGKYGELFF. The J gene is TRBJ2-2, the V gene TRBV9; 13 nucleotides align to TRBD2. CDR1 and CDR2 (germline): SGDLS, YYNGEE. V dropped 1 base and J dropped 7; count of bases not matched to a gene: 10. CDR3 length: 18 residues.

The chain carries TRBV2 and TRBJ2-7; 11 bases line up with TRBD2. There are 14 residues in the CDR3. J was trimmed by 5 bases and V by 5 bases; bases with no gene match: 5. The germline V gene has CDR1 SNHLY and CDR2 FYNNEI. CDR3 region: CASSKLAGVDEQYF. The CDR3 DNA reads as TGTGCCAGCAGTAAACTAGCGGGAGTCGACGAGCAGTACTTC.

The chain joins TRBV7-2 to TRBJ2-7; TRBD1 is a possible D gene (5 bases). CDR1 and CDR2 (germline): SGHTA, FQGNSA. The length of the CDR3 is 16 residues. V lost 2 bases and J 6 bases, leaving 20 bases between the germline ends. The CDR3 reads CASSLTPPLTGSEQYF. CDR3 DNA sequence: TGTGCCAGCAGCTTAACCCCCCCCCTAACAGGATCCGAGCAGTACTTC.

The gene calls are TRBV5-1 and TRBJ2-3, with 8 bases lining up with TRBD2. Unmatched junction bases numbered 9, after V lost 4 bases and J lost 5 bases. Germline CDR1 is SGHRS and CDR2 is YFSETQ. The length of the CDR3 is 15 residues. CDR3 protein: CASSLLQLAVDTQYF. The CDR3 nucleotides read TGCGCCAGCAGCCTGTTACAACTAGCGGTAGATACGCAGTATTTT.

The V and J genes are TRBV7-5 and TRBJ2-5; TRBD2 is taken as the D call from the table, unchecked against the DNA. TRBV7-5 is a pseudogene locus. The CDR3 is 15 residues long. CDR3 nucleotides: TGTGGCAAAACGCTCCAGCGGGCGTACCAAGAGACCCAGTACTTC. Its translation: CGKTLQRAYQETQYF.

The gene calls are TRBV28 and TRBJ1-2, with 8 bases fitting TRBD1. V shed 4 bases and J 8 bases; nucleotides not matched to a gene: 6. Germline V gene data show CDR1 as MDHEN and CDR2 as SYDVKM. This CDR3 contains 13 residues. Here the CDR3 reads CASSYGQGRGYTF. The CDR3 DNA is TGTGCCAGCAGTTACGGACAGGGACGCGGCTACACCTTC.

This CDR3 reads CASSLHLQAYEQYF. The CDR3 DNA reads TGTGCCAGCAGCCTCCACCTACAGGCCTACGAGCAGTACTTC. The chain carries TRBV9 and TRBJ2-7; D might be TRBD1 (5 bases). The CDR3 extends over 14 amino acids. V lost 4 bases, J lost 2 bases, and 13 bases lay in between. Germline V lookup: CDR1 SGDLS, CDR2 YYNGEE.